Shown below are 8 T cell receptor beta chains from a single sample sequenced in a study of blood T cell repertoires in COVID-19 (dated by TCRdb to between 2020 and 2021). Library creation used the immunoSEQ multiplex PCR assay. Sourced from immuneACCESS, this table was stored by TCRdb with only in-frame sequences that have V and J called. A share of the clones is absent; for the studies checked, an unresolved V gene accounts for under half, and the remainder has no known explanation. The sample data list more than 300,000 clones, and about nine tenths of these were observed just once. Just under 9.5% of the sample comes from the top ten. Source material: PBMCs or T cells enriched from blood (not recorded which). These receptors originate from a woman younger than 45 who had recovered from COVID-19.

This chain links TRBV28 with TRBJ2-3; 8 bases agree with TRBD2. In germline, CDR1 is MDHEN, CDR2 SYDVKM. V trimming: 4 bases; J trimming: 3 bases; junction bases outside the gene matches: 9. This CDR3 has 16 residues. The CDR3 spells CASSSQLAVITDTQYF. The CDR3 DNA is TGTGCCAGCAGTTCCCAACTAGCGGTCATAACAGATACGCAGTATTTT.

This chain joins TRBV24-1 and TRBJ2-1, with 8 positions matching TRBD2. J gave up 9 bases and V 10 bases, and 13 bases lay outside the gene matches. The CDR3 is 14 amino acids. CDR1 KGHDR and CDR2 SFDVKD come from the germline V gene. For the CDR3, the DNA is TGTGCCACACCCAGCGGGAGTTGGGCGTCTGAGCAGTTCTTC. Its protein is CATPSGSWASEQFF.

This chain links TRBV4-2 with TRBJ1-1; D is possibly TRBD1 (6 bases). Germline V gene lookup returns CDR1 LGHNA and CDR2 YNFKEQ. The V and J ends lost 4 bases and 4 bases respectively, with 16 bases between them. The CDR3 has 15 residues. CDR3 in amino acids: CASSPVLGGSTEAFF. The CDR3 nucleotides are TGTGCCAGCAGCCCCGTTCTAGGGGGTAGCACTGAAGCTTTCTTT.

This rearrangement joins TRBV5-1 to TRBJ1-2; D might be TRBD1 (5 bases). The CDR3 has 14 residues. Trimming took 4 bases from V and 4 from J, leaving 14 bases between them. CDR1 is SGHRS and CDR2 is YFSETQ in the germline V gene. CDR3 sequence: CASSLTGESYGYTF. DNA for the CDR3: TGCGCCAGCAGCCTCACGGGGGAGAGCTATGGCTACACCTTC.

The genes are TRBV6-2 or TRBV6-3 and TRBJ2-7, with D possibly being TRBD2 (5 bases). Looked up from germline, CDR1 is MNHEY and CDR2 is SVGEGT. Deletions cut 0 bases from V and 4 bases from J, with 13 bases between. CDR3 length equals 15 residues. The CDR3 sequence: CASSYSTGFAYEQYF. In DNA, the CDR3 is TGTGCCAGCAGTTACTCGACGGGGTTTGCATACGAGCAGTACTTC.

The chain uses TRBV12-3 or TRBV12-4 and TRBJ1-1, with D unresolved. The CDR3 is 12 residues long. Trimming shortened V by 6 bases and J by 7 bases, and 12 bases separated the two germline ends. The CDR3, as DNA: TGTGCCAGCAGCCCGTCGCCGGGTGAAGCTTTCTTT. It translates to CASSPSPGEAFF.

V usage is TRBV11-1 and J usage is TRBJ2-7, with D perhaps TRBD1 (6 bases). V was trimmed by 3 bases and J by 6 bases, leaving 12 bases between them. CDR1 is SGHAT and CDR2 is FQDESV in the germline V gene (reference sequence). This CDR3 is built from 13 residues. CDR3 loop: CASSFQQGSEQYF. As DNA, the CDR3 is TGTGCCAGCAGCTTCCAACAGGGAAGCGAGCAGTACTTC.

The chain uses TRBV20-1 and TRBJ1-4; D gene unclear. V was cut by 7 bases and J by 5 bases, with 8 bases left in between. In germline, CDR1 is DFQATT, CDR2 SNEGSKA (reference sequence). The CDR3 contains 11 residues. This CDR3 reads CSGYLNEKLFF. CDR3 DNA: TGCAGTGGGTACCTAAATGAAAAACTGTTTTTT.